Detailed here is one T cell receptor beta chain. The antigen remains undetermined. The sample belongs to a study of breast tumors, draining lymph nodes, adjacent tissues. Study-wide points: Luminal-like breast cancer showed significantly greater tumor-nontumor repertoire similarity than basal-like breast cancer did.

TCRdb fed the multiplex PCR reads into MiXCR, producing one record per CDR3 protein. This table holds tens of thousands of distinct CDR3 sequences, less than 65% found once. The CDR3 consists of 16 residues. CDR1 and CDR2 (germline): DFQATT, SNEGSKA (reference sequence). Trimming took 0 bases from V and 4 from J; bases not matched to a gene: 5. Input material: breast tumor tissue. V usage is TRBV20-1 and J usage is TRBJ1-6; 8 bases match TRBD1. The source is a female donor with breast cancer. Some clones in this sample may be carry-over from other donors' samples. In nucleotides, the CDR3 is TGCAGTGCTAGAGATTCAGGGGGCTATTATAATTCACCCCTCCACTTT. It translates to CSARDSGGYYNSPLHF.